The clone carrying this T cell receptor (beta chain) was counted ten times or more. Its specificity is unknown. UMIs and sample barcodes were carried by the TCR alpha and TCR beta cDNA libraries that 5'RACE produced using constant-segment primers. MiXCR was run by TCRdb on the 5' RACE reads, yielding one entry per CDR3 protein. The data show some 210,000 distinct CDR3 sequences, with around 18% seen just once and around 2.4% held by the top ten. The data were obtained in a study of T-cell memory formation after mild COVID-19. Study details: Clusters were largely donor specific.

The CDR3 is 14 amino acids. V lost 6 bases, J lost 3 bases, and 14 bases lay in between. Notes on the study in general: The main location of contracting CD4+ clones was CM and EM, and that of contracting CD8+ clones was EMRA. Among clones contracting day 15 to 85, CD4/CD8 was balanced, whereas later expanders leaned CD4+.

Material: PBMCs or a T cell subset sorted from them (not recorded which). This chain links TRBV12-3 or TRBV12-4 with TRBJ2-5, with a weak D call TRBD2 (5 bases). This clonotype originated in an adult woman who had mild COVID-19 (a few samples of this study predate the infection). Cell type and time point are not known. The CDR3 reads CASSLRSGKETQYF. Here the CDR3 DNA reads TGTGCCAGCAGCCTAAGGAGCGGTAAAGAGACCCAGTACTTC.